This TCR beta chain was documented in a study of CD8 T cells in Susac syndrome. Trimming cost V 6 bases and J 3 bases; bases outside gene matches: 18. The CDR3 is 19 residues long. In germline, CDR1 is SGHNT, CDR2 YYREEE (reference sequence). Random hexamers were used to reverse transcribe about 0.5 to 1 ug of RNA. Coverage of TCR beta CDR3 amplification by immunoSEQ multiplex PCR extended to 54 Vbeta and 13 Jbeta. TCRdb re-called the immunoSEQ multiplex PCR reads through MiXCR, storing one row per CDR3 protein. The data show 200,000 to 250,000 distinct CDR3 sequences, 80% to 95% seen once. General observations from the study: That the number of individuals in its TCR sequencing and HLA analysis was relatively small was acknowledged by the study.

Negative isolation was applied to CD8+ and CD4+ T cells, and FACS enrichment was applied to TEMRA cells. This clonotype appeared once. Antigen: not known. V and J are TRBV5-4 and TRBJ2-6; 7 nucleotides match TRBD2. Sequenced: CD8+ T cells from PBMCs. The receptor was isolated from a human donor with multiple sclerosis. Written as DNA, the CDR3 is TGTGCCAGCACCGGGGAGGGGTTGGATTTTTCCGGTGGGGCCAACGTCCTGACTTTC. This encodes CASTGEGLDFSGGANVLTF.